These 29 T cell receptor beta chains came from one sample sequenced in a study of post-analysis software for immune sequencing data. Whole-study findings and limits: A few TRBV segments, TRBV5-6, TRBV5-1 and TRBV20-1 among them, were found more frequent in patients than controls.

These receptors lack a known antigen. The library was made from cDNA and included unique molecular identifiers. In TCRdb, the PCR reads were re-called with MiXCR into one record per CDR3 protein. The table shows around 400,000 distinct CDR3 sequences, with roughly 36% occurring only once. Sequenced input: blood. The source of these receptors is a girl aged 10 to 17 with multiple sclerosis.

The V call is TRBV20-1, the J call TRBJ1-2; TRBD1 aligns across 10 bases. Per germline, CDR1 DFQATT and CDR2 SNEGSKA (reference sequence). J gave up 2 bases and V 1 base, and 4 bases lay outside the gene matches. The CDR3 is 15 amino acids. The CDR3 DNA reads TGCAGTGCTAGAGGCGACAGGGGGCCGAACTATGGCTACACCTTC. Translation gives CSARGDRGPNYGYTF.

The gene calls are TRBV11-2 and TRBJ1-6, with D possibly matching TRBD1 (6 bases). The V end was cut by 1 base, the J end by 7 bases, with 11 bases between. The CDR3 loop spans 15 amino acids. Germline CDR1 is SGHAT and CDR2 is FQNNGV. The CDR3 sequence is CASSLVRGRNSPLHF. The CDR3 DNA reads as TGTGCCAGCAGCTTAGTCCGGGGGCGGAATTCACCCCTCCACTTT. The entire variable domain, with the rest obtained from reference TRBV11-2 and TRBJ1-6, is as follows: EAGVAQSPRYKIIEKRQSVAFWCNPISGHATLYWYQQILGQGPKLLIQFQNNGVVDDSQLPKDRFSAERLKGVDSTLKIQPAKLEDSAVYLCASSLVRGRNSPLHFGNGTRLTVT.

This clonotype turned up a few times. The chain carries TRBV15 and TRBJ2-3, with unresolved D. Germline-derived CDR1 and CDR2 are LNHNV and YYDKDF (reference sequence). V lost 0 bases and J lost 3, with 4 bases in between. There are 13 residues in the CDR3. The CDR3, as DNA: TGTGCCACCAGCAGAGATCAAACAGATACGCAGTATTTT. It specifies CATSRDQTDTQYF.

CDR3 sequence reads: CASSLVGQAGANVLTF. The CDR3 coding sequence is TGTGCCAGCAGTCTCGTAGGACAGGCTGGGGCCAACGTCCTGACTTTC. The genes are TRBV27 and TRBJ2-6; TRBD1 matches at 7 bases. Germline V gene lookup returns CDR1 MNHEY and CDR2 SMNVEV (reference sequence). With V trimmed by 5 bases and J by 2 bases, 6 bases remained unmatched. The CDR3 consists of 16 residues.

V is TRBV4-2 and J is TRBJ1-6; weak D call: TRBD1 (5 bases). This CDR3 comprises 17 residues. Per germline, CDR1 LGHNA and CDR2 YNFKEQ. Trimming stripped 5 bases from V and 0 bases from J, with 14 bases between. For the CDR3, the DNA is TGTGCCAGCAGCGCGGGACTCCAGAGCTCCTATAATTCACCCCTCCACTTT. Protein product: CASSAGLQSSYNSPLHF.

This clonotype was seen a handful of times. The chain carries TRBV6-6 and TRBJ1-1; TRBD1 agrees at 7 bases. The junction had 5 bases not matched to a gene; V was cut back by 4 bases and J by 6 bases. The CDR3 is made up of 13 amino acids. Germline V gives CDR1 MNHNY, CDR2 SVGAGI (reference sequence). The CDR3, as DNA: TGTGCCAGCAGTTTACAGGGGTGGGCTGAAGCTTTCTTT. Translated, it gives CASSLQGWAEAFF.

This chain links TRBV6-5 with TRBJ2-1; a weak D match, TRBD2 (5 bases). The CDR3 is 15 residues long. CDR1 MNHEY and CDR2 SVGAGI come from the germline V gene. V gave up 0 bases and J gave up 6 bases, with 12 bases separating them. Here the CDR3 DNA reads TGTGCCAGCAGTTACTCCGAACTGAGCGGCAATGAGCAGTTCTTC. The encoded protein is CASSYSELSGNEQFF.

The rearrangement uses TRBV20-1 and TRBJ2-7; 9 nucleotides align to TRBD1. CDR1 DFQATT and CDR2 SNEGSKA come from the germline V gene (reference sequence). J was trimmed by 2 bases and V by 1 base; bases with no gene match: 3. This CDR3 region has 14 residues. CDR3 DNA sequence: TGCAGTGCTAGAGGAGACAGGGGGACCTACGAGCAGTACTTC. The encoded protein is CSARGDRGTYEQYF.

The CDR3 DNA sequence: TGTGCCAGCAGTGAATGGACCAGGGCCTCTAATGAAAAACTGTTTTTT. It yields the protein CASSEWTRASNEKLFF. This chain joins TRBV25-1 and TRBJ1-4, with a possible D match to TRBD1 (5 bases). CDR1 and CDR2 from the germline V gene are MGHDK and SYGVNS. V lost 1 base and J lost 3, with 12 bases in between. This CDR3 has 16 amino acids.

The chain has TRBV4-3 and TRBJ2-1; D possibly matches TRBD1 or TRBD2 (6 bases each). The CDR3 is made up of 17 amino acids. Germline assignment: CDR1 LGHNA and CDR2 YSLEER. Deletions cut 0 bases from V and 2 bases from J, with 14 bases between. This CDR3 reads CASSQEWGAWAYNEQFF. CDR3 bases: TGCGCCAGCAGCCAAGAATGGGGGGCATGGGCCTACAATGAGCAGTTCTTC.

The gene calls are TRBV19 and TRBJ2-5; D is unclear. The end of the DNA is better explained by TRBJ2-7, so the J call may be wrong. CDR1 is LNHDA and CDR2 is SQIVND in the germline V gene (reference sequence). The CDR3 loop spans 14 amino acids. The CDR3 DNA reads as TGTGCCAGTAGTATATTTCGCGGCGCCTACGAGCAGTACTTC. Amino acid sequence: CASSIFRGAYEQYF.

This clonotype showed up just a few times. The J gene is TRBJ2-7, the V gene TRBV29-1; the D gene could be TRBD1 or TRBD2 (5 bases each). Germline CDR1 SQVTM, CDR2 ANQGSEA. The CDR3 is 13 residues long. The V gene lost 0 bases and the J gene lost 10 bases, with 16 bases spanning the gap. CDR3 amino acids: CSVEEDHPGPQYF. CDR3 nucleotides: TGCAGCGTTGAAGAGGACCACCCGGGACCCCAGTACTTC.

This clonotype has just one count. CDR3: CASSYSGLLGKETQYF. The CDR3 nucleotides are TGTGCCAGCAGTTATTCGGGCCTACTGGGCAAGGAGACCCAGTACTTC. The chain is built from TRBV6-5 and TRBJ2-7; D ambiguous. The J call could be wrong; TRBJ2-5 is a better fit for the DNA end. The CDR3 runs to 16 residues. CDR1 MNHEY and CDR2 SVGAGI come from the germline V gene.

This sequence joins TRBV7-3 and TRBJ1-1; maybe TRBD1 (5 bases). Germline-derived CDR1 and CDR2 are SGHTA and FQGTGA. The CDR3 runs 14 residues. Trimming took off 2 bases at V and 4 bases at J, with 11 bases between the two ends. The CDR3 reads CASSLSGSSTEAFF. In DNA form, the CDR3 reads TGTGCCAGCAGCTTATCAGGGAGTAGCACTGAAGCTTTCTTT.

This clonotype was seen more than once but under ten times. In nucleotides, the CDR3 is TGCGCCAGCTGCCCTAGGGGGCCGGGGGTTTATGAGCAGTTCTTC. Its protein is CASCPRGPGVYEQFF. The chain couples TRBV5-1 to TRBJ2-1; the D gene is possibly TRBD1 (7 bases). The CDR3 runs to 15 residues. V lost 7 bases and J lost 8, with 22 bases in between. Germline CDR1 is SGHRS and CDR2 is YFSETQ.

This clonotype was detected a few times. The V call is TRBV5-1, the J call TRBJ2-6; D unresolved. The CDR3 covers 14 residues. With 3 bases removed from V and 2 bases from J, the gap between germline ends came to 6 bases. Germline assignment: CDR1 SGHRS and CDR2 YFSETQ. The CDR3 loop reads CASSWTAGANVLTF. CDR3 DNA sequence: TGCGCCAGCAGCTGGACCGCTGGGGCCAACGTCCTGACTTTC.

This chain links TRBV11-2 with TRBJ2-7; D not resolved. Germline assignment: CDR1 SGHAT and CDR2 FQNNGV. The CDR3 spans 12 residues. V lost 1 base and J lost 12, with 13 bases in between. CDR3 coding DNA: TGTGCCAGCAGCTTAGTCGCGGAATTTCGGTACTTC. Translated: CASSLVAEFRYF. Variable domain in full (rest from reference TRBV11-2 and TRBJ2-7): EAGVAQSPRYKIIEKRQSVAFWCNPISGHATLYWYQQILGQGPKLLIQFQNNGVVDDSQLPKDRFSAERLKGVDSTLKIQPAKLEDSAVYLCASSLVAEFRYFGPGTRLTVT.

The chain combines TRBV7-6 with TRBJ2-1, with 12 bases identical to TRBD2. V shed 5 bases and J 2 bases; nucleotides not matched to a gene: 4. Germline V gene sequence: CDR1 SGHVS, CDR2 FNYEAQ. The CDR3 is 16 amino acids. CDR3 in amino acids: CASSRLAGVTYNEQFF. The CDR3 DNA follows: TGTGCCAGCAGCCGACTAGCGGGGGTCACCTACAATGAGCAGTTCTTC. Full variable domain (rest looked up from reference TRBV7-6 and TRBJ2-1): GAGVSQSPRYKVTKRGQDVALRCDPISGHVSLYWYRQALGQGPEFLTYFNYEAQQDKSGLPNDRFSAERPEGSISTLTIQRTEQRDSAMYRCASSRLAGVTYNEQFFGPGTRLTVL.

CDR3 sequence (DNA): TGTGCCAGCAGTGATCGATGGTCGTGGAATTCACCCCTCCACTTT. Protein sequence: CASSDRWSWNSPLHF. The chain recombines TRBV2 with TRBJ1-6; D remains unclear. Germline CDR1 SNHLY, CDR2 FYNNEI. The CDR3 length is 15 residues. Trimming left V 3 bases short and J 7 bases short, with 13 bases between.

The chain has TRBV5-1 and TRBJ2-1, with D tentatively TRBD1 (5 bases). V was pared by 5 bases and J by 0 bases, with 9 bases between. The CDR3 length is 14 residues. Per the germline V gene, CDR1 is SGHRS and CDR2 is YFSETQ. The CDR3 DNA follows: TGCGCCAGCAGACAGGAGAGCTCCTACAATGAGCAGTTCTTC. It specifies CASRQESSYNEQFF.

This chain joins TRBV21-1 and TRBJ2-7; the table gives TRBD1 as D, unverified against the DNA. TRBV21-1 is deemed a pseudogene. The CDR3 is made up of 15 amino acids. The CDR3 here is CASSYPPDRGYEQYF. The CDR3 nucleotides are TGTGCCAGCAGTTACCCGCCGGACAGGGGGTACGAGCAGTACTTC.

The CDR3 loop is CASGLGVETPQHF. CDR3 sequence (DNA): TGTGCTAGTGGTTTGGGGGTTGAAACGCCCCAGCATTTT. The rearrangement links TRBV12-5 to TRBJ1-5; no clear D gene. Germline CDR1 LGHNT, CDR2 FRNRAP. CDR3 length: 13 amino acids. Trimming stripped 1 base from V and 9 bases from J, with 10 bases between.

This clonotype has just a few counts. The chain recombines TRBV20-1 with TRBJ1-1; D is undetermined. Trimming stripped 4 bases from V and 4 bases from J, with 7 bases between. The CDR3 totals 11 residues. Per germline, CDR1 DFQATT and CDR2 SNEGSKA (reference sequence). The CDR3 nucleotides read TGCAGTGCTACGGATCGCACTGAAGCTTTCTTT. Translated: CSATDRTEAFF.

This clonotype has only one observation. A read error may explain this, as a much larger clone is one base away. V and J are TRBV7-3 and TRBJ2-5, with TRBD1 matching over 9 bases. The J segment lost 11 bases and the V segment lost 3 bases, leaving 13 bases of the junction unmatched. This CDR3 has 15 residues. Germline CDR1 is SGHTA and CDR2 is FQGTGA. CDR3 region: CASSLPGQGYNEQYF. The DNA of the CDR3 is TGTGCCAGCAGCTTGCCGGGACAGGGATACAATGAGCAGTACTTC. The full variable domain, with the rest looked up from reference TRBV7-3 and TRBJ2-5, is GAGVSQTPSNKVTEKGKYVELRCDPISGHTALYWYRQSLGQGPEFLIYFQGTGAADDSGLPNDRFFAVRPEGSVSTLKIQRTERGDSAVYLCASSLPGQGYNEQYFGPGTRLLVL.

V gene TRBV27 combines with J gene TRBJ1-5; tentatively, D is TRBD1 (5 bases). Germline V gene lookup returns CDR1 MNHEY and CDR2 SMNVEV (reference sequence). CDR3 length: 14 residues. Trimming pared 6 bases from V and 3 bases from J, leaving 12 bases between. The CDR3, as DNA: TGTGCCAGCAGCCAGGGCAGAACCAATCAGCCCCAGCATTTT. Translation: CASSQGRTNQPQHF.

The CDR3 DNA reads TGTGCCAGCAGTGAAGTGCAGGGGGCGACCGGGGAGCTGTTTTTT. It encodes CASSEVQGATGELFF. V and J are TRBV2 and TRBJ2-2; TRBD1 agrees at 8 bases. The CDR3 covers 15 residues. The V gene end was trimmed by 1 base and the J gene end by 5 bases; junction bases not matched to a gene: 3. Germline CDR1 SNHLY, CDR2 FYNNEI. The full variable domain, in which reference TRBV2 and TRBJ2-2 provide the parts outside the CDR3, is EPEVTQTPSHQVTQMGQEVILRCVPISNHLYFYWYRQILGQKVEFLVSFYNNEISEKSEIFDDQFSVERPDGSNFTLKIRSTKLEDSAMYFCASSEVQGATGELFFGEGSRLTVL.

The chain is built from TRBV5-1 and TRBJ1-1; 11 positions match TRBD1. The CDR3 runs to 17 residues. Germline CDR1 and CDR2: SGHRS and YFSETQ. The J segment lost 4 bases and the V segment lost 0 bases, leaving 8 bases of the junction unmatched. The chain's CDR3 is CASSLGDRGTQGTEAFF. DNA of the CDR3: TGCGCCAGCAGCTTGGGGGACAGGGGGACCCAAGGCACTGAAGCTTTCTTT.

This clonotype was seen a few times. V usage is TRBV4-1 and J usage is TRBJ1-1; 9 bases are a match to TRBD1. This CDR3 contains 15 residues. V shed 7 bases and J 4 bases; nucleotides not matched to a gene: 10. Germline values: CDR1 MGHRA, CDR2 YSYEKL. The CDR3 sequence is CASNTGQGEGTEAFF. In DNA, the CDR3 is TGCGCCAGCAACACGGGACAGGGTGAAGGCACTGAAGCTTTCTTT.

This clonotype was seen at least ten times. V is TRBV6-6 and J is TRBJ1-1; D remains unclear. Looked up from germline, CDR1 is MNHNY and CDR2 is SVGAGI (reference sequence). This CDR3 region has 11 residues. V dropped 2 bases and J dropped 6 bases, with 4 bases sitting between them. CDR3 loop: CASSYNPEAFF. CDR3 nucleotides: TGTGCCAGCAGTTACAACCCTGAAGCTTTCTTT.